This T cell receptor beta chain was sequenced in a study of blood T cells in healthy people across ages. Unmatched junction bases numbered 7, after V lost 4 bases and J lost 4 bases. Germline values: CDR1 DFQATT, CDR2 SNEGSKA (reference sequence). This CDR3 region has 14 residues. Using a J-beta primer mix together with a sample-barcoded 5' primer, a second PCR was run for about 6 to 11 cycles. TCRdb reprocessed the 5' RACE reads with MiXCR, giving one entry per CDR3 protein. Among about 800,000 distinct CDR3 sequences listed, roughly 50% were seen once. J is TRBJ2-1 and V is TRBV20-1; 7 positions agree with TRBD1. The clonotype originates from a man aged 25-40 years in good health. The source material was blood. The CDR3 loop reads CSAIGQAVYNEQFF. The CDR3 DNA is TGCAGTGCTATCGGACAGGCAGTTTACAATGAGCAGTTCTTC.